This TCR beta chain was recovered during a study of blood T cells in healthy people across ages (dated by TCRdb to between 2014 and 2017). For context, the study as a whole: In model experiments, roughly one uniquely barcoded TCR beta cDNA molecule per two T cells was captured by template switching. The study measured age-related changes in TCR beta repertoire diversity using deep sequencing normalized with unique cDNA molecular identifiers. Four age groups were formed from the donors: young (average 16 years), middle-aged (approximately 39), aged (62) and long-lived (more than 75). To avoid experimental bias, donors of different ages were spread randomly across the sequencing lanes. The study analyzed two additional independent replicas of 1 million unique cDNA reads from the same blood draw for two donors, one aged 18 to 29 and one aged 80 or older. The study at large found these results: Because the CMV infection status of the donors was unknown, age-related changes in expanded clonotypes may potentially have been confounded. Observed TCR beta diversity correlated strongly with the percentage of naive T cells measured by flow cytometry. As age increased, observed TCR beta diversity per million T cells dropped in a roughly linear way, and a significant reduction was already evident by age around 41. The long-lived group showed more naive CD4+ T cells, fewer expanded clones and increased TCR diversity than the aged group, suggesting age selection. Estimates of total diversity based on one million sequenced T cells were regarded as lower bounds and as underestimates. Bulk unsorted PBMC profiling prevented conclusive comparison of naive and antigen-experienced compartments.

Preparation of the library involved 5' RACE. TCRdb lists the instrument as Illumina HiSeq 2500. A second 7 to 11 cycle PCR used a sample-barcoded 5' primer and a J-beta primer mix. A template-switch 5' adaptor carrying 12 random nucleotides introduced a unique molecular identifier onto each TCR beta cDNA molecule. Each sample yielded at least 3 million CDR3-containing paired-end reads. First-strand cDNA synthesis was performed from all RNA using the Mint cDNA synthesis kit, with priming by a TRBC-specific oligonucleotide. Following uracil-DNA glycosylase treatment, a first 18-cycle PCR with universal primers M1SS and BC2_uni_R was performed on all cDNA. In the paper's pipeline: Each sample was normalized by randomly selecting 1 million high-quality reads, each carrying a distinct molecular identifier. Reads sharing molecular identifiers were discarded rather than binned into consensus sequences. MiTCR, run with a Q25 quality threshold and the strictest error-elimination algorithm, handled CDR3 identification, clonotype clustering and error correction. Lower-bound total TCR beta diversity was estimated with a nonparametric unseen species model using Euler transformation. Clones were called with MiXCR by TCRdb after fastp trimmed the public reads at Q25, and only in-frame beta chains were retained. One record per CDR3 amino acid sequence lists the most common genes and DNA. The V and J calls come from TCRdb's annotation, not from the publication. For this sample the table gives over a million distinct CDR3 sequences, of which around two fifths were detected only once. In total, the top ten clones hold under 8% of the sample.

In regard to this clonotype: What antigen it recognizes has not been identified. No base quality information exists; no much larger clone differs at one position.

Per the germline V gene, MNHNS is the CDR1 and SASEGT is the CDR2. Counted from cysteine to phenylalanine, this CDR3 has 15 amino acids. Here the CDR3 DNA is all that survives: 45 bases in frame from base 1. Relative to germline, V is missing 10 bases and J is missing 4 bases, with 13 bases of the junction outside any gene match. The approximately 40 donors, aged about 6 to 95 years, were systemically healthy Caucasian individuals from Russia. Each donor gave around 9 milliliters of peripheral blood, collected into EDTA-treated Vacutainer tubes. Ficoll-Paque density-gradient centrifugation was used to isolate PBMCs, with at least 6 million per sample. Total RNA was extracted from PBMCs with Trizol reagent, with at least 5 micrograms obtained per sample. The percentages of naive CD45RAhigh/CD27high T cells were determined by flow cytometry on a PBMC aliquot from every donor.

This receptor was obtained from a woman between 18 and 29 years old in good health. This sequence uses TRBV6-1 and TRBJ1-2; 9 central bases correspond to TRBD1. The sequenced sample consisted of blood. DNA sequence: TGTGCCACGCAAACTCACCAGACAGGGGGCTATGGCTACACCTTC. Its coded protein is CATQTHQTGGYGYTF.